Given below is one TCR beta chain in context. Assay used: immunoSEQ multiplex PCR; TCRdb lists only in-frame clones, some missing. The sample carries roughly 75,000 clones, 85% to 90% recorded once. This entry comes from a study of blood T cell repertoires in COVID-19. Study-level background: T cells, B-cell-depleted T cells, or PBMCs provided the cDNA or gDNA that served as material.

After removal of 5 bases from V and 4 bases from J, the junction contained 9 bases not matched to a gene. Germline CDR1 is SGHAT and CDR2 is FQNNGV. CDR3 length equals 16 residues. The clonotype originates from an older man in a cohort sampled during active COVID-19. The sample comprised peripheral blood. The V call is TRBV11-2, the J call TRBJ2-3, with TRBD2 identical over 10 bases. CDR3: CASSALSGGAPDTQYF. DNA of the CDR3: TGTGCCAGCAGCGCCTTAAGCGGGGGGGCCCCAGATACGCAGTATTTT.